This paragraph covers one TCR beta chain sequence. Its target is not known. Sorted naive or memory CD4+ cells met CEF peptides for 10 days. TCRdb keeps only in-frame clones here, not all; method: immunoSEQ multiplex PCR. This sample has approximately 41,000 clones, with over 75% found just once. The data belong to a study of CD4 T cells in relation to SARS-CoV-2 and coronaviruses. The V gene's germline CDR1 is MNHNS and CDR2 SASEGT. V lost 3 bases and J lost 2, with 4 bases in between. The CDR3 is made up of 12 amino acids. Study-wide points: According to naive versus memory sequencing, detected responses are memory recall, not newly primed. Approximately 65% of donors had memory CD4+ clonotypes crossrecognizing SARS-CoV-2 and common cold coronavirus spike.

Input material: naive CD4+ T cells from PBMCs, cultured in vitro. Subset noted: naive CD4+ T cells isolated by negative enrichment. The chain recombines TRBV6-1 with TRBJ1-1; the D is unclear. This receptor was identified in an adult with COVID-19. CDR3 region: CASSDPNTEAFF. CDR3 bases: TGTGCCAGCAGTGACCCTAACACTGAAGCTTTCTTT.